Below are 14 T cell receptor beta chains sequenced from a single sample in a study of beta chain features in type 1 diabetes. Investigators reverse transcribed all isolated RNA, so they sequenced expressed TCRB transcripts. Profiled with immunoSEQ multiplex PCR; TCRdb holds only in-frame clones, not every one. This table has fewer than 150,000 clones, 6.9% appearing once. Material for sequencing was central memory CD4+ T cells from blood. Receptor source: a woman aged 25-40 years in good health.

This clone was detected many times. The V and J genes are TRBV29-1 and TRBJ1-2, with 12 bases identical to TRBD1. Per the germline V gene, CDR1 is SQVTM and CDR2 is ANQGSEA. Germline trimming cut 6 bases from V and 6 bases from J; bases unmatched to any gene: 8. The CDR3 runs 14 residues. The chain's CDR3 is CSVAAGQGAHGYTF. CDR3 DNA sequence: TGCAGCGTAGCCGCGGGACAGGGGGCCCATGGCTACACCTTC.

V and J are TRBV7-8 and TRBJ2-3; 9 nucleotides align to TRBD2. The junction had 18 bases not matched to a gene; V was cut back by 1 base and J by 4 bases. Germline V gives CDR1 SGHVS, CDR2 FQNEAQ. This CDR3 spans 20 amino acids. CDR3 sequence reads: CASSLERLAGRRRGPDTQYF. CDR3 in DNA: TGTGCCAGCAGCTTAGAGCGGCTAGCGGGGAGAAGGAGGGGCCCAGATACGCAGTATTTT.

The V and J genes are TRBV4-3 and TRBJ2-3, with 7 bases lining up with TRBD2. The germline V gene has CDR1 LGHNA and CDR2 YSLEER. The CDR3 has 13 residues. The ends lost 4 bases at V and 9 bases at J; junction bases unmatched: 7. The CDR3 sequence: CASSPGGSRTQYF. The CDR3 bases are TGCGCCAGCAGCCCGGGGGGATCTCGAACGCAGTATTTT.

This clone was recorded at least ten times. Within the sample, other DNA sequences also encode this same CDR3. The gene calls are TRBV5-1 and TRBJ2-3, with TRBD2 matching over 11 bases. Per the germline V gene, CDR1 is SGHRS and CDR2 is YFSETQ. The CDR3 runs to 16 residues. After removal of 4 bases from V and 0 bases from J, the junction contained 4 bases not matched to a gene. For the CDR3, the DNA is TGCGCCAGCAGCCCGGGACTAGCGGAGAGCACAGATACGCAGTATTTT. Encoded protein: CASSPGLAESTDTQYF. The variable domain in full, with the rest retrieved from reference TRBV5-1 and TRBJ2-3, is KAGVTQTPRYLIKTRGQQVTLSCSPISGHRSVSWYQQTPGQGLQFLFEYFSETQRNKGNFPGRFSGRQFSNSRSEMNVSTLELGDSALYLCASSPGLAESTDTQYFGPGTRLTVL.

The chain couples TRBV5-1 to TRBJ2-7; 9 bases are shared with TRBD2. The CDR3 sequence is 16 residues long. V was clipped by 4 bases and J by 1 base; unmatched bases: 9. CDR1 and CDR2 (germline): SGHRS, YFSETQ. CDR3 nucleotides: TGCGCCAGCAGCCCGATGGGGCGGGAGGGTTCCTACGAGCAGTACTTC. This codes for CASSPMGREGSYEQYF. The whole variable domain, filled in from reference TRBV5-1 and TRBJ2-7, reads KAGVTQTPRYLIKTRGQQVTLSCSPISGHRSVSWYQQTPGQGLQFLFEYFSETQRNKGNFPGRFSGRQFSNSRSEMNVSTLELGDSALYLCASSPMGREGSYEQYFGPGTRLTVT.

This CDR3 reads CASSPAGLMNTEAFF. The CDR3 bases are TGTGCCAGCAGTCCCGCGGGCCTAATGAACACTGAAGCTTTCTTT. This chain uses TRBV6-5 with TRBJ1-1, with D uncertain. The CDR3 spans 15 residues. CDR1 and CDR2 from the germline V gene are MNHEY and SVGAGI. V was pared by 5 bases and J by 0 bases, with 13 bases between.

CDR3 bases: TGTGCCAGCAGTTTACTGGCCAAGAGGGAGACCCAGTACTTC. Amino acid sequence: CASSLLAKRETQYF. The V gene is TRBV27, the J gene TRBJ2-5; D unclear. V dropped 2 bases and J dropped 5 bases, with 12 bases sitting between them. This CDR3 spans 14 amino acids. In germline, CDR1 is MNHEY, CDR2 SMNVEV (reference sequence).

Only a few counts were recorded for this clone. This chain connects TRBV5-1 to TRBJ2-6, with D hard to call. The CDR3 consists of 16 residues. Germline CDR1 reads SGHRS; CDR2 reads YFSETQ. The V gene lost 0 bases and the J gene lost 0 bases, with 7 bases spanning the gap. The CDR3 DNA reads TGCGCCAGCAGCTTGGAAGTTAGCTCTGGGGCCAACGTCCTGACTTTC. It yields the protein CASSLEVSSGANVLTF.

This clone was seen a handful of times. This chain's CDR3 is CASSIQGIYASTDTQYF. CDR3 sequence (DNA): TGTGCCAGTAGTATCCAGGGGATTTATGCTAGCACAGATACGCAGTATTTT. V usage is TRBV19 and J usage is TRBJ2-3, with D possibly matching TRBD1 (6 bases). V was clipped by 3 bases and J by 0 bases, with 16 bases between them. The germline gives CDR1 LNHDA, CDR2 SQIVND (reference sequence). The CDR3 contains 17 residues.

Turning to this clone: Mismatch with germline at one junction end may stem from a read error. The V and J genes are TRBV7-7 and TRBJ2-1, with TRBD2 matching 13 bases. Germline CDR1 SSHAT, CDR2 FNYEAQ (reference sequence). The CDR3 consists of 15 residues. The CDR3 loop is CASSPGLAGENEQFF. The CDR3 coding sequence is TGTGCTAGCAGCCCCGGACTAGCGGGAGAGAATGAGCAGTTCTTC.

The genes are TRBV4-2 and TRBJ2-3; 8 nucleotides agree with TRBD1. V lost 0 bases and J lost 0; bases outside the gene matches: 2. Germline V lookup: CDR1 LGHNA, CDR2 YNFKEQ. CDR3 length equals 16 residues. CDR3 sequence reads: CASSQDRQGSTDTQYF. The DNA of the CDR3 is TGTGCCAGCAGCCAAGATCGACAGGGGAGCACAGATACGCAGTATTTT.

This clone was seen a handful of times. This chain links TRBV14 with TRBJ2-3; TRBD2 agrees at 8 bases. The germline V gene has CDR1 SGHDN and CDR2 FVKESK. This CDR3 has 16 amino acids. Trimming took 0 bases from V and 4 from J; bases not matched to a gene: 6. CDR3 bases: TGTGCCAGCAGCCAAGATCCAGCGGGAGTGCCAGATACGCAGTATTTT. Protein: CASSQDPAGVPDTQYF.

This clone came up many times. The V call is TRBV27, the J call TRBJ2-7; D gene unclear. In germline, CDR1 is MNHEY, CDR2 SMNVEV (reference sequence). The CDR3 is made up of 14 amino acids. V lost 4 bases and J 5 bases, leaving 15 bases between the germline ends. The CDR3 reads CASSYGGTKDEQYF. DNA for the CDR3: TGTGCCAGCAGTTATGGCGGAACTAAGGACGAGCAGTACTTC.

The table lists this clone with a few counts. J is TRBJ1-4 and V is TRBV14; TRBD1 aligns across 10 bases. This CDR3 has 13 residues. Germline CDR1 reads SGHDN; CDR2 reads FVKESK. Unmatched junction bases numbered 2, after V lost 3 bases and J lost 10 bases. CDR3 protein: CASSHGTGAKLFF. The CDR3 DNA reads TGTGCCAGCAGCCACGGGACAGGGGCAAAACTGTTTTTT.